The clone carrying this T cell receptor beta chain was seen only a few times. Its antigen is currently unknown. These data originate in a study of human T cells and chemical hapten exposure. Whole-study context: Small discrepancies in pooled library volume mainly accounted for the varying TCR yields per sample. Study-wide results and caveats: Once DPC sensitization occurred, TCRs above 1 in 1000 frequency showed no change. Because they had alopecia, donors may respond immunologically unlike healthy people. Against controls, expanded TCRs gave rise to significantly more large CDR3 similarity clusters.

Via MiXCR, TCRdb re-called the RACE reads, giving one row per CDR3 protein. The repertoire holds around 380,000 distinct CDR3 sequences, with about 4.4% as singletons. The CDR3 extends over 16 amino acids. V gave up 1 base and J gave up 3 bases; unmatched junction bases: 6. Germline loops: CDR1 SGDLS, CDR2 YYNGEE. The sample's time point: patch test 1, 2 weeks after DPC sensitization. The treatment was: therapeutic diphenylcyclopropenone sensitization with weekly scalp DPC. The receptor's source is a woman aged 45-60 years with alopecia areata. Some clones in this sample may be carry-over from other donors' samples. V gene TRBV9 combines with J gene TRBJ2-3, with TRBD2 matching over 9 bases. Sequencing used whole blood, obtained in connection with sensitization to the hapten diphenylcyclopropenone (DPC). CDR3 loop: CASSVRGRARTDTQYF. The CDR3 DNA is TGTGCCAGCAGCGTACGCGGGAGGGCCCGGACAGATACGCAGTATTTT. The whole variable domain, filled in from reference TRBV9 and TRBJ2-3, reads DSGVTQTPKHLITATGQRVTLRCSPRSGDLSVYWYQQSLDQGLQFLIQYYNGEERAKGNILERFSAQQFPDLHSELNLSSLELGDSALYFCASSVRGRARTDTQYFGPGTRLTVL.